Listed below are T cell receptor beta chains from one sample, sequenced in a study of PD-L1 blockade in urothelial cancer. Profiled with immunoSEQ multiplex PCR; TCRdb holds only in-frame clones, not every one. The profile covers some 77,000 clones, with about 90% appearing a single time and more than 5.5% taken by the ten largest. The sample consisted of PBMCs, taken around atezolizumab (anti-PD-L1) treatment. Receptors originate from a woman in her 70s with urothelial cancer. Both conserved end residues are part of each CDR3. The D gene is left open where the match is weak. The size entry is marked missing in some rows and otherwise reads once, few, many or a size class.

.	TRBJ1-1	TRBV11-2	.	CASRSRRENTEAFF	TGTGCCAGCAGATCCCGACGGGAGAACACTGAAGCTTTCTTT
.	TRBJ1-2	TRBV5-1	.	CASSIGNGAGMDYTF	TGCGCCAGCAGCATCGGGAATGGCGCGGGGATGGACTACACCTTC
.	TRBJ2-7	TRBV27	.	CASSFGSAYEQYF	TGTGCCAGCAGTTTCGGGTCAGCCTACGAGCAGTACTTC
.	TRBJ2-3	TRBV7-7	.	CASSFGRTPTDTQYF	TGTGCCAGCAGCTTCGGACGGACTCCCACAGATACGCAGTATTTT
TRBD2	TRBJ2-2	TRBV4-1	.	CASSQTRTRPTGELFF	TGCGCCAGCAGCCAAACCCGGACTAGGCCCACCGGGGAGCTGTTTTTT
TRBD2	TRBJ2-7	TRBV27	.	CASSLASGTVYEQYF	TGTGCCAGCAGTTTAGCTAGCGGGACTGTCTACGAGCAGTACTTC
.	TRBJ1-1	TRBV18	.	CASSPVDRNTEAFF	TGTGCCAGCTCACCCGTGGACAGGAACACTGAAGCTTTCTTT
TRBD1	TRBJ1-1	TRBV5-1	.	CASRTGGAYDAAFF	TGCGCCAGCAGGACAGGGGGCGCTTACGACGCGGCTTTCTTT
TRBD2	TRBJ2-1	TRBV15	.	CATSRDSLAGGYNEQFF	TGTGCCACCAGCAGAGATTCACTAGCGGGAGGGTACAATGAGCAGTTCTTC
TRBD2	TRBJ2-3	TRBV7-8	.	CASSPGLAGEYF	TGTGCCAGCAGCCCCGGACTAGCGGGGGAGTATTTT
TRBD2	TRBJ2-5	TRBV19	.	CASSMWASGNQETQYF	TGTGCCAGTAGTATGTGGGCTAGCGGGAACCAAGAGACCCAGTACTTC
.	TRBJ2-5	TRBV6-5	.	CASRRGSTSETQYF	TGTGCCAGCAGGAGGGGGAGTACGTCGGAGACCCAGTACTTC
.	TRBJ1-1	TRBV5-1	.	CASSLLDSNTEAFF	TGCGCCAGCAGCTTGTTGGACTCGAACACTGAAGCTTTCTTT
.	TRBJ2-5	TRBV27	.	CASSLWREETQYF	TGTGCCAGCAGCCTTTGGAGGGAGGAGACCCAGTACTTC
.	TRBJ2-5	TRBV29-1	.	CSVAPGHLQETQYF	TGCAGCGTTGCCCCGGGACACCTACAAGAGACCCAGTACTTC
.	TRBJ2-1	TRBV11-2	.	CASSPRWQDEQFF	TGTGCCAGCAGCCCACGTTGGCAGGATGAGCAGTTCTTC
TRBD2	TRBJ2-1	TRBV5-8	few	CASSLWTSGSRDEQFF	TGTGCCAGCAGCCTGTGGACTAGCGGGAGTAGGGATGAGCAGTTCTTC
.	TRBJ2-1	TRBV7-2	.	CASSGGAVGEQFF	TGTGCCAGCAGCGGGGGGGCGGTAGGTGAGCAGTTCTTC
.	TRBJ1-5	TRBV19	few	CASSIGRYSNQPQHF	TGTGCCAGTAGTATAGGTCGGTATAGCAATCAGCCCCAGCATTTT
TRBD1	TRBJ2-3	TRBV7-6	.	CASSLDLGQGTDTQYF	TGTGCCAGCAGCTTAGATCTGGGACAGGGCACAGATACGCAGTATTTT
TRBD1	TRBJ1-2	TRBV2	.	CASSVWTGQAHF	TGTGCCAGCAGTGTATGGACAGGCCAGGCTCACTTC
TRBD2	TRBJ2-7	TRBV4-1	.	CASSQELRGGEQYF	TGCGCCAGCAGCCAAGAATTGCGGGGGGGCGAGCAGTACTTC
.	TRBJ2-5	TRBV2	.	CASSEYSGLRRETQYF	TGTGCCAGCAGTGAATACTCCGGACTGCGCAGGGAGACCCAGTACTTC
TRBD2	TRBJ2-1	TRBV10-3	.	CAISESGRSYNEQFF	TGTGCCATCAGTGAGAGCGGGAGGTCCTACAATGAGCAGTTCTTC
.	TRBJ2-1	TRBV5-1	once	CASSLAFGSSYNEQFF	TGCGCCAGCAGCTTGGCATTCGGGAGCTCCTACAATGAGCAGTTCTTC
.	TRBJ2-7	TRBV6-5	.	CASRRTEHPSYEQYF	TGTGCCAGCAGGCGGACAGAGCACCCATCCTACGAGCAGTACTTC
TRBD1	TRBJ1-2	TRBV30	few	CAWSGQGNYGYTF	TGTGCCTGGAGCGGACAGGGGAACTATGGCTACACCTTC
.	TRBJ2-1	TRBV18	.	CASSPLSDYNEQFF	TGTGCCAGCTCACCACTTTCAGATTACAATGAGCAGTTCTTC
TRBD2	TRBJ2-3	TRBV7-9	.	CASSLPWREISDTQYF	TGTGCCAGCAGCTTACCCTGGCGGGAGATCTCAGATACGCAGTATTTT
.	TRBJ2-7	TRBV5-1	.	CASSLIGSSYEQYF	TGCGCCAGCAGCTTGATCGGGAGCTCCTACGAGCAGTACTTC
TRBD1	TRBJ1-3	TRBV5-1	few	CASSLAGTGGNTIYF	TGCGCCAGCAGCTTGGCTGGGACAGGAGGAAACACCATATATTTT
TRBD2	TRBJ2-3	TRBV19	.	CASSQEAGGPTDTQYF	TGTGCCAGTAGTCAGGAGGCGGGGGGGCCCACAGATACGCAGTATTTT
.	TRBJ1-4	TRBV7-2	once	CASSPLASNGKLFF	TGTGCCAGCAGCCCACTCGCCTCTAACGGAAAACTGTTTTTT
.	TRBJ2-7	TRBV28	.	CASSPPEGGPYEQYF	TGTGCCAGCAGTCCCCCAGAGGGTGGACCCTACGAGCAGTACTTC
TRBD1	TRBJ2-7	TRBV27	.	CASSYKPDRGEQYF	TGTGCCAGCAGTTACAAACCCGACAGGGGAGAGCAGTACTTC
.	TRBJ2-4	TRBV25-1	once	CASKQHGDEGIQYF	TGTGCCAGCAAGCAGCACGGGGATGAGGGCATTCAGTACTTC
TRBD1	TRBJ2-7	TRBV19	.	CASKDRGTGGYEQYF	TGTGCCAGTAAAGACAGGGGGACAGGGGGCTACGAGCAGTACTTC
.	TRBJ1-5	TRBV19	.	CASSLQGQQPQHF	TGTGCCAGTAGTTTACAGGGTCAACAGCCCCAGCATTTT
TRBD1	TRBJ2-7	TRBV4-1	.	CASRSVGQDYEQYF	TGCGCCAGCAGATCCGTAGGACAGGACTACGAGCAGTACTTC
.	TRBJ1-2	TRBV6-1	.	CASSEWSGDIF	TGTGCCAGCAGTGAATGGTCAGGGGATATCTTC
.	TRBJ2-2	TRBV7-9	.	CASSSFGGELFF	TGTGCCAGCAGCTCCTTCGGGGGGGAGCTGTTTTTT
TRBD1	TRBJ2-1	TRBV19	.	CASSNARDRGRDNEQFF	TGTGCCAGTAGTAACGCCCGGGACAGGGGGCGGGACAATGAGCAGTTCTTC
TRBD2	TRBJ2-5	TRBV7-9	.	CASSPPGGAGTETQYF	TGTGCCAGCAGCCCACCGGGGGGAGCGGGGACGGAGACCCAGTACTTC
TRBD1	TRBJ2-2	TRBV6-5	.	CASTPGQGATGELFF	TGTGCCAGCACCCCTGGACAGGGAGCCACCGGGGAGCTGTTTTTT
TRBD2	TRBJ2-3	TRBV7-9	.	CASSRRTSGHTDTQYF	TGTGCCAGCAGCCGACGGACTAGTGGACACACAGATACGCAGTATTTT
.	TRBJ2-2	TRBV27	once	CASSLRRAEGNTGELFF	TGTGCCAGCAGTTTGAGAAGAGCGGAGGGGAACACCGGGGAGCTGTTTTTT
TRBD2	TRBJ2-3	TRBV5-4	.	CASSLGAGASTDTQYF	TGTGCCAGCAGCTTGGGAGCGGGGGCTAGCACAGATACGCAGTATTTT
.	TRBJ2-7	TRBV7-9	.	CASSFSSYEQYF	TGTGCCAGCAGCTTTTCGTCCTACGAGCAGTACTTC
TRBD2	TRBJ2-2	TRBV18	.	CASSSRTSGSTGELFF	TGTGCCAGCTCATCGAGGACTAGCGGGAGCACCGGGGAGCTGTTTTTT
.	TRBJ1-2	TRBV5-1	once	CASSLYRGGDYGYTF	TGCGCCAGCAGCTTGTATAGGGGCGGCGACTATGGCTACACCTTC
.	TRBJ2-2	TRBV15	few	CATSRDTGTGELFF	TGTGCCACCAGCAGAGATACGGGGACCGGGGAGCTGTTTTTT
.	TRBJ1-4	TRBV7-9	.	CASSWAFNEKLFF	TGTGCCAGCAGCTGGGCTTTCAATGAAAAACTGTTTTTT
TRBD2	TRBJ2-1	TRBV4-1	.	CASSQGGAGGSAEQFF	TGCGCCAGCAGCCAAGGGGGAGCGGGAGGATCGGCTGAGCAGTTCTTC
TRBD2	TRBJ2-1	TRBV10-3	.	CAISQTPGLEGSYNEQFF	TGTGCCATCAGCCAAACCCCGGGACTAGAGGGTTCCTACAATGAGCAGTTCTTC